A selection of T cell receptor beta chains follows, all from one sample in a study of blood T cells in healthy people across ages. TCRdb used MiXCR to reprocess the 5' RACE reads, holding one entry per CDR3 protein. The sample records about 290,000 distinct CDR3 sequences, around 27% being singletons. The sample taken for sequencing was blood. Receptor source: a woman in her 70s in good health. Each CDR3 is given with its conserved first and last residue. A D gene is named only where the DNA matches it firmly. The listing skips clone size in some rows; elsewhere it reads once, few, many or a size class.

TRBD2	TRBV18	TRBJ2-1	many	TGTGCCAGCTCACCGGGACTAGTAACCTACAATGAGCAGTTCTTC	CASSPGLVTYNEQFF
TRBD1	TRBV20-1	TRBJ1-1	-	TGCAGGGAAAGCAGGACAGGGCTTACTGAAGCTTTCTTT	CRESRTGLTEAFF
-	TRBV21-1	TRBJ2-7	many	TGTGCCAGCAGCACGCTCGGACCCCCGTCTGAGCAGTACTTC	CASSTLGPPSEQYF
-	TRBV7-3	TRBJ2-3	many	TGTGCCAGCAGCCCGGGACTCAACACAGATACGCAGTATTTT	CASSPGLNTDTQYF
TRBD2	TRBV28	TRBJ2-2	few	TGTGCCAGCAGTTTACCGACTAGCCCCGGGGAGCTGTTTTTT	CASSLPTSPGELFF
-	TRBV12-3/TRBV12-4	TRBJ2-2	-	TGTGCCAGCAGTTTGGTCTCTACCGGGGAGCTGTTTTTT	CASSLVSTGELFF
-	TRBV24-1	TRBJ1-4	few	TGTGCCACCAGTGATTCCAGGGTAGAGGAAAAACTGTTTTTT	CATSDSRVEEKLFF
TRBD1	TRBV25-1	TRBJ2-5	few	TGTGCCAGCAGTGACCCTGGACAGGGCCAAGAGACCCAGTACTTC	CASSDPGQGQETQYF
TRBD1	TRBV5-6	TRBJ1-4	-	TGTGCCAGCAGCGGGACAGGGCCCGTTGAAAAACTGTTTTTT	CASSGTGPVEKLFF
-	TRBV20-1	TRBJ1-2	few	TGCAGTGCTAGACAGATTAACTATGGCTACACCTTC	CSARQINYGYTF
-	TRBV4-2	TRBJ2-7	-	TGTGCCAGCAGCCCCCGAAACATCCTTGACGAGCAGTACTTC	CASSPRNILDEQYF
-	TRBV5-5	TRBJ2-5	-	TGTGCCAGCAGCGCAGGGACCGTCCAAGAGACCCAGTACTTC	CASSAGTVQETQYF
TRBD2	TRBV7-9	TRBJ2-7	-	TGTGCCAGCAGCCCTCCGGCGGGAGGTCCCTACGAGCAGTACTTC	CASSPPAGGPYEQYF
-	TRBV6-1	TRBJ1-6	-	TGTGCCAGCAGTGAAGCTCAGATGCATAATTCACCCCTCCACTTT	CASSEAQMHNSPLHF
-	TRBV12-3/TRBV12-4	TRBJ1-2	few	TGTGCCAGCAGTCCCCGCCAGGGCATGGCTGGCTACACCTTC	CASSPRQGMAGYTF
TRBD1	TRBV20-1	TRBJ2-1	medium-sized	TGCAGTGCTAGAGGTCGTAACCGGGACAGGGGTTACGAGCAGTTCTTC	CSARGRNRDRGYEQFF
-	TRBV3-1	TRBJ1-6	many	TGTGCCAGCAGCCAAGATCGAGGGCAGAGCTCCTATAATTCACCCCTCCACTTT	CASSQDRGQSSYNSPLHF
TRBD1	TRBV5-5	TRBJ2-7	few	TGTGCCAGCAGCTTGGCAGCAGGGGGCTACGAGCAGTACTTC	CASSLAAGGYEQYF
TRBD2	TRBV9	TRBJ2-1	few	TGTGCCAGCAGCGTCATGGGACTACCAAAGGCCAATGAGCAGTTCTTC	CASSVMGLPKANEQFF
-	TRBV30	TRBJ1-1	few	TGTGCCTGGAGGGCCCATCAACCGAACACTGAAGCTTTCTTT	CAWRAHQPNTEAFF
-	TRBV18	TRBJ2-4	-	TGTGCCAGCTCATATGGGGGAGGAAACATTCAGTACTTC	CASSYGGGNIQYF
TRBD2	TRBV4-3	TRBJ2-7	-	TGCGCCAGCAACCCCAGTGGACTAGCGTCTGGAGGAGGCTACGAGCAGTACTTC	CASNPSGLASGGGYEQYF
TRBD1	TRBV5-1	TRBJ1-5	-	TGCGCCAGTCGACAGGGGCTAGGTCAGCCCCAGCATTTT	CASRQGLGQPQHF
TRBD2	TRBV7-8	TRBJ2-7	few	TGTGCCAGCAGCTTAGTCCCACTAGCGGGAGCGGACGAGCAGTACTTC	CASSLVPLAGADEQYF
-	TRBV7-9	TRBJ1-1	-	TGTGCCAGCAGCCCAAAACCGGGGCCATGGGTTTCGATGAACACTGAAGCTTTCTTT	CASSPKPGPWVSMNTEAFF
TRBD2	TRBV11-2	TRBJ2-7	few	TGTGCCAGCAGCTCCTCTAGTGTAGCGGGAAGAAACGAGCAGTACTTC	CASSSSSVAGRNEQYF
TRBD2	TRBV9	TRBJ2-1	few	TGTGCCAGCAGCCCTACTAGCGGGAGTCTCAATGAGCAGTTCTTC	CASSPTSGSLNEQFF
TRBD2	TRBV28	TRBJ2-3	few	TGTGCCAGCAGAGGAGATAGCGGGGGGGGCTTAAGCACAGATACGCAGTATTTT	CASRGDSGGGLSTDTQYF
TRBD1	TRBV28	TRBJ2-5	many	TGTGCCAGCAGTTCCCAACAGGGGTTGGGAGAGACCCAGTACTTC	CASSSQQGLGETQYF
TRBD2	TRBV3-1	TRBJ2-6	few	TGTGCCAGCAGCCAAGAGCTAGCGGGAGACCTCTCTGGGGCCAACGTCCTGACTTTC	CASSQELAGDLSGANVLTF
-	TRBV5-1	TRBJ2-4	-	TGCGCCAGCAGCTTGTCGGCAAGAAACATTCAGTACTTC	CASSLSARNIQYF
TRBD2	TRBV7-2	TRBJ2-7	many	TGTGCCAGCAGCTTAGCGCCGGTAGCGGGCGGCTACGAGCAGTACTTC	CASSLAPVAGGYEQYF
TRBD1	TRBV11-2	TRBJ2-5	-	TGTGCCAGCAGCCCCGACAGGGGAGGAGAGACCCAGTACTTC	CASSPDRGGETQYF
-	TRBV4-1	TRBJ1-1	-	TGCGCCAGCAGCCAAGATGGGGGCGTCGACACTGAAGCTTTCTTT	CASSQDGGVDTEAFF
-	TRBV7-9	TRBJ2-2	few	TGTGCCAGCGGCCAACGGGGGTCCCAAAACACCGGGGAGCTGTTTTTT	CASGQRGSQNTGELFF
-	TRBV2	TRBJ2-2	-	TGTGCCAGCAGTGGTACACTTACCGGGGAGCTGTTTTTT	CASSGTLTGELFF
-	TRBV7-2	TRBJ2-3	-	TGTGCCAGCAGCTTAGCCCGCGGGACAGCAGATACGCAGTATTTT	CASSLARGTADTQYF
-	TRBV20-1	TRBJ2-1	few	TGCAGTGCTCCGCCCCCCTCATACGATGAGCAGTTCTTC	CSAPPPSYDEQFF
-	TRBV3-1	TRBJ2-3	-	TGTGCCAGCAGTCCTAGGGGCTTAACGCAGTATTTT	CASSPRGLTQYF
TRBD1	TRBV7-9	TRBJ1-2	-	TGTGCCAGCAGCATAGGACAGGGGGGATGGACGGAGGGCTACACCTTC	CASSIGQGGWTEGYTF